One and the same sample provided the 30 T cell receptor beta chains below, sequenced in a study of human T cells and chemical hapten exposure. Sequencing started from total RNA isolated from unfractionated whole blood. TCRdb processed the 5' RACE reads anew with MiXCR; each CDR3 protein has one entry. The table has approximately 110,000 distinct CDR3 sequences, approximately 20% seen once; the top ten hold 2.8%. The receptors come from a human donor in good health.

This clonotype turned up a few times. J is TRBJ1-4 and V is TRBV29-1; D ambiguous. Germline loops: CDR1 SQVTM, CDR2 ANQGSEA. CDR3 length: 15 residues. The ends were cut back, 1 base at V and 5 bases at J, with 14 bases in the middle. The chain's CDR3 is CSVEGVPGLNEKLFF. CDR3 in DNA: TGCAGCGTTGAAGGAGTACCAGGTTTAAATGAAAAACTGTTTTTT.

The V gene is TRBV29-1, the J gene TRBJ1-1; D remains ambiguous. This CDR3 has 13 amino acids. Trimming removed 1 base from V and 2 bases from J, with 8 bases in between. Germline CDR1 reads SQVTM; CDR2 reads ANQGSEA. CDR3 sequence (DNA): TGCAGCGTTGAAGCCGCAGCTAACACTGAAGCTTTCTTT. Its protein product is CSVEAAANTEAFF.

Details on this clonotype: The CDR3 does not end in the conserved phenylalanine or tryptophan, so this is likely a read error. The rearrangement links TRBV5-1 to TRBJ1-2; no firm D call. Germline V lookup: CDR1 SGHRS, CDR2 YFSETQ. V lost 4 bases, J lost 0 bases, and 10 bases lay in between. The CDR3 contains 14 residues. CDR3 nucleotide sequence: TGCGCCAGCAGCCGTCCAGGTGCTAACTATGGCTACACCATC. The encoded protein is CASSRPGANYGYTI.

The chain uses TRBV3-1 and TRBJ2-7, with D perhaps assigned TRBD1 or TRBD2 (5 bases each). The CDR3 spans 13 residues. V was pared by 1 base and J by 6 bases, with 10 bases between. CDR1 and CDR2 (germline): LGHDT, YNNKEL (reference sequence). The CDR3: CASSQVIGGEQYF. The CDR3, as DNA: TGTGCCAGCAGCCAAGTTATTGGGGGCGAGCAGTACTTC.

J is TRBJ2-2 and V is TRBV7-2, with D possibly TRBD2 on 5 matching bases. This CDR3 region has 15 residues. Trimming took 1 base from V and 7 from J, leaving 13 bases between them. Germline V gene lookup returns CDR1 SGHTA and CDR2 FQGNSA. The CDR3 sequence: CASSLVSGGIGELFF. In nucleotides, the CDR3 is TGTGCCAGCAGCTTAGTATCAGGAGGTATCGGGGAGCTGTTTTTT.

The rearrangement joins TRBV2 to TRBJ2-1; 10 nucleotides match TRBD2. The ends lost 6 bases at V and 2 bases at J; junction bases unmatched: 4. The germline CDR1 and CDR2 sequences are SNHLY and FYNNEI. The CDR3 loop spans 15 amino acids. The CDR3 protein is CASRGLAEAYNEQFF. The DNA of the CDR3 is TGTGCCAGCAGAGGACTAGCGGAAGCCTACAATGAGCAGTTCTTC.

The rearrangement links TRBV10-2 to TRBJ1-1; TRBD1 matches at 9 bases. CDR1 WSHSY and CDR2 SAAADI come from the germline V gene. The length of the CDR3 is 16 residues. J was trimmed by 1 base and V by 0 bases; bases with no gene match: 3. CDR3 sequence: CASSESMTGGNTEAFF. Written as DNA, the CDR3 is TGCGCCAGCAGTGAGTCGATGACAGGGGGGAACACTGAAGCTTTCTTT.

The chain recombines TRBV4-1 with TRBJ2-3; D gene uncertain. The CDR3 is 13 amino acids. The germline CDR1 and CDR2 sequences are MGHRA and YSYEKL. Between the trimmed V and J ends, which lost 4 bases and 3 bases, there was a span of 8 bases. The CDR3 is CASSLACTDTQYF. The CDR3 coding sequence is TGCGCCAGCAGCCTCGCCTGTACAGATACGCAGTATTTT.

CDR3 coding DNA: TGTGCCAGCCGTCCTCTTCTTCAGGCTTCTAATGAAAAACTGTTTTTT. Its translation is CASRPLLQASNEKLFF. The chain couples TRBV28 to TRBJ1-4; D call uncertain. The germline gives CDR1 MDHEN, CDR2 SYDVKM. V lost 8 bases and J lost 3, with 19 bases in between. The CDR3 totals 16 residues.

This clonotype was seen more than once but under ten times. The V and J genes are TRBV27 and TRBJ2-1; TRBD2 matches 11 bases. The length of the CDR3 is 15 residues. Trimming cost V 5 bases and J 13 bases; bases outside gene matches: 13. Germline assignment: CDR1 MNHEY and CDR2 SMNVEV (reference sequence). CDR3 sequence (DNA): TGTGCCAGCAGTCTCTTTAGCGGGAGGGCCTTTTATCAGTTCTTC. It translates to CASSLFSGRAFYQFF.

The rearrangement links TRBV3-1 to TRBJ1-5; a possible D gene is TRBD1 (6 bases). The CDR3 consists of 18 residues. CDR1 is LGHDT, CDR2 YNNKEL, per germline (reference sequence). V dropped 0 bases and J dropped 1 base, with 16 bases sitting between them. The CDR3 DNA is TGTGCCAGCAGCCAAGAGGTGGCAGGGGAAGGCAGCAATCAGCCCCAGCATTTT. Amino acid sequence: CASSQEVAGEGSNQPQHF. Full variable domain (missing parts from reference TRBV3-1 and TRBJ1-5): DTAVSQTPKYLVTQMGNDKSIKCEQNLGHDTMYWYKQDSKKFLKIMFSYNNKELIINETVPNRFSPKSPDKAHLNLHINSLELGDSAVYFCASSQEVAGEGSNQPQHFGDGTRLSIL.

This clonotype was seen only a few times. The V and J genes are TRBV12-5 and TRBJ2-3; no definite D call. V was clipped by 2 bases and J by 6 bases, with 9 bases between them. This CDR3 spans 13 amino acids. Looked up from germline, CDR1 is LGHNT and CDR2 is FRNRAP. The CDR3 region has the DNA TGTGCTAGTGGTTTGACCTCCGCTGATACGCAGTATTTT. It is translated as CASGLTSADTQYF. Full variable domain (remainder filled in from reference TRBV12-5 and TRBJ2-3): DARVTQTPRHKVTEMGQEVTMRCQPILGHNTVFWYRQTMMQGLELLAYFRNRAPLDDSGMPKDRFSAEMPDATLATLKIQPSEPRDSAVYFCASGLTSADTQYFGPGTRLTVL.

In its sample, this clonotype was seen a few times. V usage is TRBV11-3 and J usage is TRBJ2-3; D not resolved. Looked up from germline, CDR1 is SGHNT and CDR2 is YENEEA. The CDR3 loop spans 13 amino acids. Trimming shortened V by 2 bases and J by 3 bases, and 6 bases separated the two germline ends. The CDR3 spells CASSLSGTDTQYF. The DNA for the CDR3 is TGTGCCAGCAGCTTATCGGGTACAGATACGCAGTATTTT.

This clonotype came up a few times. V and J are TRBV6-1 and TRBJ1-5, with D possibly matching TRBD1 (5 bases). The germline gives CDR1 MNHNS, CDR2 SASEGT. V lost 3 bases and J 9 bases, leaving 6 bases between the germline ends. The CDR3 length is 11 residues. CDR3 sequence (DNA): TGTGCCAGCAGTGAGGGGGTGCCCCAGCATTTT. Protein sequence: CASSEGVPQHF.

CDR3 in DNA: TGTGCCAGCAGACTTACAGGGTCCGGGACTAGCGGGAGCTATGAGCAGTTCTTC. It specifies CASRLTGSGTSGSYEQFF. The chain carries TRBV6-6 and TRBJ2-1, with 14 bases identical to TRBD2. V lost 6 bases, J lost 8 bases, and 15 bases stayed unmatched. Per the germline V gene, CDR1 is MNHNY and CDR2 is SVGAGI (reference sequence). This CDR3 has 18 residues.

The table lists this clonotype with a few counts. This rearrangement joins TRBV6-6 to TRBJ2-7, with D possibly matching TRBD2 (7 bases). V was trimmed by 6 bases and J by 1 base, leaving 28 bases between them. The CDR3 loop spans 19 amino acids. CDR1 and CDR2 (germline): MNHNY, SVGAGI (reference sequence). The CDR3 is CASSSMRGIGGLLSYEQYF. DNA of the CDR3: TGTGCCAGCAGCTCTATGAGAGGGATCGGGGGGCTATTATCCTACGAGCAGTACTTC.

This rearrangement joins TRBV19 to TRBJ1-4; D is undetermined. Trimming pared 5 bases from V and 5 bases from J, leaving 9 bases between. Germline CDR1 LNHDA, CDR2 SQIVND (reference sequence). The length of the CDR3 is 13 residues. The CDR3 bases are TGTGCCAGTAGTGCCCGACTGAATGAAAAACTGTTTTTT. Translated: CASSARLNEKLFF.

To note about this clonotype: One end of the junction does not line up with germline, which may come from a read error. This chain links TRBV20-1 with TRBJ1-5, with a possible D match to TRBD1 (6 bases). From germline, CDR1 is DFQATT and CDR2 SNEGSKA (reference sequence). The CDR3 has 12 residues. The CDR3 protein is CSSRGQNQPQHF. The DNA of the CDR3 is TGCAGTTCTAGGGGACAAAATCAGCCCCAGCATTTT.

The chain employs TRBV15 and TRBJ2-1; D remains ambiguous. This CDR3 has 14 residues. CDR1 and CDR2 from the germline V gene are LNHNV and YYDKDF (reference sequence). Trimming removed 0 bases at V and 13 bases at J, with 16 bases between. The CDR3 here is CATSRDSGSRNQFF. CDR3 coding DNA: TGTGCCACCAGCAGAGATTCGGGTAGCCGGAATCAGTTCTTC.

The V and J genes are TRBV3-1 and TRBJ1-1; possible D gene TRBD1, 6 bases. CDR3 length: 13 amino acids. V was clipped by 1 base and J by 11 bases, with 14 bases between them. CDR1 and CDR2 from the germline V gene are LGHDT and YNNKEL (reference sequence). The CDR3 sequence: CASSQGRGQRAFF. The CDR3 DNA sequence: TGTGCCAGCAGCCAAGGTCGCGGACAGAGGGCTTTCTTT.

This chain joins TRBV6-1 and TRBJ2-1; D remains ambiguous. CDR3 size: 19 residues. The ends were cut back, 1 base at V and 3 bases at J, with 22 bases in the middle. Germline V gene data show CDR1 as MNHNS and CDR2 as SASEGT. In DNA form, the CDR3 reads TGTGCCAGCAGTGAAGTTAATCCGGGCTACACTAAAAACTACAATGAGCAGTTCTTC. Translating gives CASSEVNPGYTKNYNEQFF.

The V gene is TRBV7-9, the J gene TRBJ2-3; D is unclear. CDR3 length equals 14 residues. Trimming pared 4 bases from V and 2 bases from J, leaving 10 bases between. Germline V gives CDR1 SEHNR, CDR2 FQNEAQ (reference sequence). In nucleotides, the CDR3 is TGTGCCAGCAGCTCCGGCCAATCCACAGATACGCAGTATTTT. It encodes CASSSGQSTDTQYF.

This clonotype was detected a few times. This chain joins TRBV3-1 and TRBJ2-1; 15 positions match TRBD2. Germline CDR1 and CDR2: LGHDT and YNNKEL (reference sequence). This CDR3 spans 15 amino acids. The ends lost 4 bases at V and 7 bases at J; junction bases unmatched: 2. The CDR3 here is CASSPGLAGGNEQFF. CDR3 in DNA: TGTGCCAGCAGCCCGGGACTAGCGGGAGGAAATGAGCAGTTCTTC.

The J gene is TRBJ1-6, the V gene TRBV20-1; D is unclear. Trimming stripped 0 bases from V and 5 bases from J, with 8 bases between. Germline V gene sequence: CDR1 DFQATT, CDR2 SNEGSKA (reference sequence). This CDR3 region has 14 residues. In DNA, the CDR3 is TGCAGTGCTAGAGATTTGGGGAATAATTCACCCCTCCACTTT. It codes for CSARDLGNNSPLHF.

This sequence joins TRBV14 and TRBJ2-5, with D tentatively TRBD1 (5 bases). Trimming cost V 2 bases and J 0 bases, with 7 bases left between them. The germline CDR1 and CDR2 sequences are SGHDN and FVKESK. This CDR3 is 14 amino acids long. As DNA, the CDR3 is TGTGCCAGCAGCCAACAGGGTAACCAAGAGACCCAGTACTTC. The encoded protein is CASSQQGNQETQYF.

The chain carries TRBV27 and TRBJ2-6; D unclear. CDR1 and CDR2 from the germline V gene are MNHEY and SMNVEV (reference sequence). Trimming removed 0 bases from V and 4 bases from J, with 4 bases in between. This CDR3 comprises 14 residues. CDR3 amino acids: CASSLSAGANVLTF. CDR3 DNA sequence: TGTGCCAGCAGTTTATCTGCCGGGGCCAACGTCCTGACTTTC.

The CDR3 reads CASSSPLQGYGYTF. DNA of the CDR3: TGTGCCAGCAGTAGCCCCTTACAGGGTTATGGCTACACCTTC. The rearrangement uses TRBV28 and TRBJ1-2; D perhaps matches TRBD1 (6 bases). V dropped 5 bases and J dropped 5 bases, with 15 bases sitting between them. This CDR3 comprises 14 residues. Germline V gene sequence: CDR1 MDHEN, CDR2 SYDVKM.

This clonotype was seen a few times. The V gene is TRBV4-2, the J gene TRBJ1-4; no clear D gene. The ends were cut back, 0 bases at V and 2 bases at J, with 16 bases in the middle. The CDR3 length is 18 residues. CDR1 and CDR2 (germline): LGHNA, YNFKEQ. The CDR3 reads CASSQDPPGRATNEKLFF. In DNA, the CDR3 is TGTGCCAGCAGCCAAGATCCTCCAGGAAGAGCCACTAATGAAAAACTGTTTTTT.

This clonotype occurred a few times. The CDR3 DNA sequence: TGCGCCAGCAGCTTGGAAGGGGACATTCAGTACTTC. As protein: CASSLEGDIQYF. The rearrangement joins TRBV5-1 to TRBJ2-4; tentative D call: TRBD1 (5 bases). Germline V gene lookup returns CDR1 SGHRS and CDR2 YFSETQ. This CDR3 comprises 12 residues. The ends were cut back, 0 bases at V and 8 bases at J, with 6 bases in the middle.

There are a few counts of this clonotype. The chain is built from TRBV3-1 and TRBJ1-3; D is unresolved. CDR1 is LGHDT, CDR2 YNNKEL, per germline (reference sequence). The germline V and J ends were trimmed by 2 bases and 4 bases, with 9 bases remaining between them. The CDR3 has 14 residues. The CDR3 DNA sequence: TGTGCCAGCAGCCAATTGATGGGAGGAAACACCATATATTTT. This translates into CASSQLMGGNTIYF.